The sample holds a few counts of the clone carrying this TCR beta chain. TCRdb reprocessed the 5' RACE reads via MiXCR and lists one record per CDR3 protein. The data hold about 320,000 distinct CDR3 sequences, with around 15% observed a single time. The sample is drawn from a study of T-cell memory formation after mild COVID-19. Sequenced sample: PBMCs or a T cell subset sorted from them (not recorded which). This TCR was recovered from a young man who had mild COVID-19 (a few samples of this study predate the infection). Cell type and time point are not known.

This CDR3 reads CASSIGGYTEAFF. The DNA of the CDR3 is TGTGCCAGCAGTATAGGGGGGTACACTGAAGCTTTCTTT. The chain links TRBV5-6 to TRBJ1-1, with D maybe TRBD1 (6 bases). CDR3 size: 13 residues. V was pared by 5 bases and J by 3 bases, with 11 bases between. Looked up from germline, CDR1 is SGHDT and CDR2 is YYEEEE.